One sample yielded the 26 T cell receptor beta chains listed below, sequenced in a study of relationships among human T cell subsets. Semiquantitative ARM-PCR amplified T cell receptor alpha and beta CDR3 regions from mRNA. Exponential amplification used communal superprimers after tagged nested gene-specific primers in ARM-PCR. TCRdb re-called the multiplex PCR reads through MiXCR, storing one row per CDR3 protein. Of approximately 4,300 distinct CDR3 sequences listed, about four fifths were seen once; the top ten hold roughly 28%. Sequencing input: total T cells sorted from blood. The source of these receptors is a man aged 40-55 years in good health.

The rearrangement joins TRBV29-1 to TRBJ1-2; D call uncertain. V lost 4 bases, J lost 6 bases, and 15 bases lay in between. This CDR3 is built from 13 residues. Looked up from germline, CDR1 is SQVTM and CDR2 is ANQGSEA. The DNA of the CDR3 is TGCAGCGTTGTATATGGGTTGGAAGATGGCTACACCTTC. Its protein is CSVVYGLEDGYTF.

V usage is TRBV20-1 and J usage is TRBJ2-4, with a weak D call TRBD1 (6 bases). This CDR3 is 12 amino acids long. With 3 bases removed from V and 15 bases from J, the gap between germline ends came to 18 bases. The germline CDR1 and CDR2 sequences are DFQATT and SNEGSKA (reference sequence). CDR3 bases: TGCAGTGCTAGTAGTACCGACAGGCTGCCGTACTTC. Protein product: CSASSTDRLPYF.

This clonotype was found once. V is TRBV4-1 and J is TRBJ1-5; D remains ambiguous. Germline V gene lookup returns CDR1 MGHRA and CDR2 YSYEKL. Deletions cut 5 bases from V and 4 bases from J, with 6 bases between. This CDR3 is built from 12 residues. In nucleotides, the CDR3 is TGCGCCAGCAGCTTACCAAATCAGCCCCAGCATTTT. Protein sequence: CASSLPNQPQHF.

This clonotype was seen more than once but under ten times. The chain has TRBV29-1 and TRBJ2-5; 7 positions match TRBD2. V shed 8 bases and J 2 bases; nucleotides not matched to a gene: 2. This CDR3 region has 11 residues. The germline CDR1 and CDR2 sequences are SQVTM and ANQGSEA. CDR3 nucleotide sequence: TGCAGCTCCGGGGGGCAAGAGACCCAGTACTTC. Its protein is CSSGGQETQYF.

CDR3 protein: CASSPPPVDRIALYGYTF. The DNA of the CDR3 is TGTGCCAGTAGTCCCCCTCCAGTAGACCGTATCGCCCTCTATGGCTACACCTTC. This chain links TRBV19 with TRBJ1-2; D uncertain. The CDR3 covers 18 residues. Germline CDR1 reads LNHDA; CDR2 reads SQIVND (reference sequence). Trimming took 5 bases from V and 4 from J, leaving 26 bases between them.

The chain uses TRBV5-1 and TRBJ2-1, with 13 nucleotides matching TRBD2. CDR3 size: 19 residues. J was trimmed by 1 base and V by 4 bases; bases with no gene match: 11. In germline, CDR1 is SGHRS, CDR2 YFSETQ. This chain's CDR3 is CASSIQGLAGMPSYNEQFF. For the CDR3, the DNA is TGCGCCAGCAGCATTCAGGGACTAGCGGGGATGCCGTCCTACAATGAGCAGTTCTTC.

The chain uses TRBV24-1 and TRBJ2-2; TRBD1 might be the D (5 bases). The CDR3 has 15 amino acids. Germline CDR1 reads KGHDR; CDR2 reads SFDVKD. Trimming took 3 bases from V and 6 from J, leaving 13 bases between them. In DNA form, the CDR3 reads TGTGCCACCAGTGATCGACTTACAGGAGCCGGGGAGCTGTTTTTT. Translating gives CATSDRLTGAGELFF.

The CDR3 is CASSQVSTGGKNEQFF. The CDR3 DNA is TGCGCCAGCAGCCAAGTATCCACAGGGGGTAAGAATGAGCAGTTCTTC. The V call is TRBV4-1, the J call TRBJ2-1; 8 nucleotides match TRBD1. Germline V gives CDR1 MGHRA, CDR2 YSYEKL. V lost 1 base, J lost 7 bases, and 9 bases stayed unmatched. CDR3 length: 16 residues.

V usage is TRBV5-1 and J usage is TRBJ2-3; weak D call: TRBD2 (5 bases). With 2 bases removed from V and 2 bases from J, the gap between germline ends came to 12 bases. Germline V gives CDR1 SGHRS, CDR2 YFSETQ. The CDR3 is 15 residues long. For the CDR3, the DNA is TGCGCCAGCAGCTTCGGACTGGAATCCACAGATACGCAGTATTTT. Its protein is CASSFGLESTDTQYF. The full variable domain, rest sourced from reference TRBV5-1 and TRBJ2-3, is KAGVTQTPRYLIKTRGQQVTLSCSPISGHRSVSWYQQTPGQGLQFLFEYFSETQRNKGNFPGRFSGRQFSNSRSEMNVSTLELGDSALYLCASSFGLESTDTQYFGPGTRLTVL.

This chain connects TRBV19 to TRBJ2-7; perhaps TRBD2 as D (6 bases). Germline CDR1 LNHDA, CDR2 SQIVND (reference sequence). V lost 5 bases to trimming and J lost 6 bases, with 17 bases between them. This CDR3 has 14 residues. CDR3 nucleotide sequence: TGTGCCAGTAGTGCGGGATCGGGTTCGGCCGAGCAGTACTTC. Its translation: CASSAGSGSAEQYF.

The chain links TRBV12-3 or TRBV12-4 to TRBJ1-5, with 7 bases fitting TRBD1. With V trimmed by 7 bases and J by 11 bases, 11 bases remained unmatched. The CDR3 sequence is 13 residues long. Here the CDR3 DNA reads TGTGCCAGCAAGCCGGGACAGCTTTCAGCCCAGCATTTT. Protein sequence: CASKPGQLSAQHF.

This chain connects TRBV7-8 to TRBJ2-5; 7 bases agree with TRBD1. V trimming: 0 bases; J trimming: 5 bases; junction bases outside the gene matches: 6. Germline V gives CDR1 SGHVS, CDR2 FQNEAQ. The CDR3 covers 15 residues. The CDR3 nucleotides are TGTGCCAGCAGCTTAGCTGAGGGGGCCCGGGAGACCCAGTACTTC. This codes for CASSLAEGARETQYF.

This clonotype occurred a few times. At one end, the junction sequence differs from germline, possibly due to a read error. This rearrangement joins TRBV5-4 to TRBJ2-5, with D hard to call. Germline V gene lookup returns CDR1 SGHNT and CDR2 YYREEE (reference sequence). This CDR3 has 13 residues. The CDR3 DNA reads TGCGCCAGCAGCTTGTTCAAACAAGAGACCCAGTACTTC. Its translation is CASSLFKQETQYF. The variable domain in full, with the rest retrieved from reference TRBV5-4 and TRBJ2-5, is ETGVTQSPTHLIKTRGQQVTLRCSSQSGHNTVSWYQQALGQGPQFIFQYYREEENGRGNFPPRFSGLQFPNYSSELNVNALELDDSALYLCASSLFKQETQYFGPGTRLLVL.

This clonotype has only a few counts. The V gene is TRBV7-9, the J gene TRBJ2-7, with a possible D match to TRBD1 (6 bases). Germline V gene sequence: CDR1 SEHNR, CDR2 FQNEAQ (reference sequence). Trimming left V 2 bases short and J 4 bases short, with 9 bases between. The CDR3 contains 13 residues. CDR3 region: CASSLRQGYEQYF. In DNA, the CDR3 is TGTGCCAGCAGCTTAAGGCAGGGGTACGAGCAGTACTTC.

Of note for this clonotype: The junction does not match germline at one end; this may be a read error. This chain links TRBV5-4 with TRBJ2-5, with TRBD2 matching over 8 bases. The CDR3 is 14 amino acids. Germline V CDR1 and CDR2: SGHNT, YYREEE (reference sequence). This chain's CDR3 is CASSSGLAWETQYF. The DNA for the CDR3 is TGCGCCAGCAGCTCAGGACTAGCTTGGGAGACCCAGTACTTC.

V usage is TRBV4-1 and J usage is TRBJ2-7; 8 bases are shared with TRBD2. This CDR3 is built from 18 residues. The junction had 17 bases not matched to a gene; V was cut back by 4 bases and J by 3 bases. The germline V gene has CDR1 MGHRA and CDR2 YSYEKL. CDR3 bases: TGCGCCAGCAGCCCCCGTCCCGGGACTAGATTCGACGGCTACGAGCAGTACTTC. This sequence encodes CASSPRPGTRFDGYEQYF.

This clonotype was detected a few times. The chain joins TRBV12-3 or TRBV12-4 to TRBJ2-7; 10 positions agree with TRBD2. V was pared by 7 bases and J by 2 bases, with 8 bases of the junction left unmatched. There are 15 residues in the CDR3. The CDR3 bases are TGTGCCAGCAAGAGCGGGAGGGCCGTCCCCTACGAGCAGTACTTC. Protein product: CASKSGRAVPYEQYF.

The count of this clonotype is one. A junction end diverges from the germline sequence, so it may reflect a read error. This chain uses TRBV12-3 or TRBV12-4 with TRBJ2-7, with 11 nucleotides matching TRBD2. The CDR3 contains 14 residues. In DNA, the CDR3 is TGTGCCAGCAGTCTAGCGGGAGGACCCTACGAGCAGTACTTC. Amino acid sequence: CASSLAGGPYEQYF.

V is TRBV11-2 and J is TRBJ2-7; 7 bases are shared with TRBD2. This CDR3 has 15 amino acids. The germline V gene encodes CDR1 SGHAT and CDR2 FQNNGV. Germline trimming cut 0 bases from V and 3 bases from J; bases unmatched to any gene: 5. The CDR3 region is CASSLDWREFYEQYF. DNA for the CDR3: TGTGCCAGCAGCTTAGATTGGCGGGAGTTCTACGAGCAGTACTTC.

The chain combines TRBV7-9 with TRBJ1-3; D uncertain. CDR1 is SEHNR and CDR2 is FQNEAQ in the germline V gene (reference sequence). The CDR3 is 16 amino acids. V was shortened by 3 bases and J by 0 bases, with 12 bases between the two germline ends. CDR3 residues: CASSLSESGSGNTIYF. As DNA, the CDR3 is TGTGCCAGCAGCTTGTCTGAATCGGGCTCTGGAAACACCATATATTTT. The variable domain in full, with the rest retrieved from reference TRBV7-9 and TRBJ1-3, is DTGVSQNPRHKITKRGQNVTFRCDPISEHNRLYWYRQTLGQGPEFLTYFQNEAQLEKSRLLSDRFSAERPKGSFSTLEIQRTEQGDSAMYLCASSLSESGSGNTIYFGEGSWLTVV.

The rearrangement joins TRBV27 to TRBJ1-5; TRBD1 matches 7 bases. Germline CDR1 reads MNHEY; CDR2 reads SMNVEV (reference sequence). The V segment lost 5 bases and the J segment 5 bases; nucleotides outside the gene matches: 9. The CDR3 is 15 residues long. CDR3 sequence reads: CASSHLDRRDQPQHF. CDR3 coding DNA: TGTGCCAGCAGTCACCTGGACAGGCGGGATCAGCCCCAGCATTTT.

This clonotype was seen a single time. Its ends do not fully match the called genes, so a read error is possible. V is TRBV6-1 and J is TRBJ2-1, with D possibly called TRBD1 or TRBD2 (6 bases each). The CDR3 extends over 13 amino acids. Germline V gene data show CDR1 as MNHNS and CDR2 as SASEGT. CDR3 loop: CASSVVGGNEQFF. The CDR3 region has the DNA TGTGCCAGCAGTGTGGTGGGGGGCAATGAACAGTTCTTC.

This clonotype was observed a handful of times. This rearrangement joins TRBV7-6 to TRBJ2-3; no reliable D call. Germline-derived CDR1 and CDR2 are SGHVS and FNYEAQ. The CDR3 totals 15 residues. The V end was cut by 5 bases, the J end by 4 bases, with 16 bases between. The CDR3 sequence is CASSLRRPESDTQYF. The CDR3 DNA sequence: TGTGCCAGCAGCCTACGGCGTCCTGAGTCAGATACGCAGTATTTT. The whole variable domain, filled in from reference TRBV7-6 and TRBJ2-3, reads GAGVSQSPRYKVTKRGQDVALRCDPISGHVSLYWYRQALGQGPEFLTYFNYEAQQDKSGLPNDRFSAERPEGSISTLTIQRTEQRDSAMYRCASSLRRPESDTQYFGPGTRLTVL.

J is TRBJ2-1 and V is TRBV6-5; 9 positions match TRBD2. V trimming: 2 bases; J trimming: 7 bases; junction bases outside the gene matches: 6. The CDR3 consists of 15 residues. Germline CDR1 and CDR2: MNHEY and SVGAGI. CDR3 region: CASSYGAGGQNEQFF. DNA for the CDR3: TGTGCCAGCAGTTACGGGGCGGGGGGGCAAAATGAGCAGTTCTTC.

This chain connects TRBV11-2 to TRBJ2-5, with D uncertain. CDR3 length: 14 amino acids. Trimming stripped 2 bases from V and 5 bases from J, with 12 bases between. Germline V gene data show CDR1 as SGHAT and CDR2 as FQNNGV. CDR3 coding DNA: TGTGCCAGCAGCTTACTGGCAGAATTGGAGACCCAGTACTTC. The encoded protein is CASSLLAELETQYF.

This clonotype was seen only once. The V call is TRBV7-9, the J call TRBJ2-7; 7 bases align to TRBD1. CDR1 SEHNR and CDR2 FQNEAQ come from the germline V gene (reference sequence). Unmatched junction bases numbered 11, after V lost 5 bases and J lost 4 bases. The CDR3 is 15 residues long. The CDR3: CASSARSGQPYEQYF. The DNA for the CDR3 is TGTGCCAGCAGCGCCCGTTCGGGACAGCCTTACGAGCAGTACTTC.